This note documents a single T cell receptor (beta chain) sequence. A few counts support this clonotype. The target of this receptor is not known. Base qualities are missing; no much larger clone stands one base away. There are 14 amino acids in the CDR3, from cysteine to phenylalanine inclusive. Solely the CDR3 DNA is kept, with 42 bases framed from the first base. The trim is 5 bases for V and 6 bases for J, with a gap of 16 bases between the germline ends. CDR1 and CDR2, per the germline V gene (reference sequence), are LGHDT and YNNKEL. This specimen comes from a study of response to subunit inactivated influenza vaccine (dated by TCRdb to 2017 to 2018). In the study overall: To follow how T cells responded to a trivalent subunit inactivated influenza vaccine, the researchers relied on deep quantitative profiling of the T cell receptor repertoire.

The library was built by means of RT-PCR. The sequencing machine was an Illumina HiSeq 2500. Using fastp trimming at Q25 and MiXCR clonotype assembly, TCRdb reanalyzed the public sequencing data and kept in-frame beta chains. Identical CDR3 proteins give one entry, which carries the most common genes and DNA. This sample lists 550,000 to 650,000 distinct CDR3 sequences; 12% were detected once. About a tenth of the sample belongs to the ten largest clones. Results the study describes overall, beyond this receptor: It was suggested by the authors that each seasonal influenza vaccination may recruit only a limited number of new T cells.

The sequence was obtained from a man between 45 and 60 years old who received an inactivated influenza vaccine. Donor details come from another sample of the same person, matched by shared clones. The sample consisted of PBMCs from blood, taken on the day of vaccination. The chain joins TRBV3-1 to TRBJ1-1, and TRBD1 may be the D gene, going by 5 matching bases. The CDR3 reads as follows: CASSRGGGVAEAFF. The DNA reads TGTGCCAGCAGCAGGGGTGGAGGAGTGGCTGAAGCTTTCTTT.